The clone carrying this T cell receptor (beta chain) has just a few counts. Its target is unknown. This sample is part of a study of T cell responses to AZD1222 COVID-19 vaccine. Study background: Second-dose intervals near 4 or 12 weeks were combined. Regarding the study as a whole: Vaccine-associated CD4 TCRs spanned spike, dominant at 160-218 and 743-854.

Measured with immunoSEQ multiplex PCR; TCRdb has only the in-frame clones, and not every one. The sample comprises about 99,000 clones, nearly 90% of which are singletons, and under 3.5% rests with the top ten. From germline, CDR1 is SGDLS and CDR2 YYNGEE. Trimming shortened V by 2 bases and J by 7 bases, and 15 bases separated the two germline ends. CDR3 length: 15 amino acids. The chain has TRBV9 and TRBJ1-4; possible D gene TRBD1, 5 bases. This material consisted of peripheral blood, taken on day 0 of AZD1222 vaccination. The source is an adult in good health. Written as DNA, the CDR3 is TGTGCCAGCAGCGTCGAGGGGATGTTTAGTGAAAAACTGTTTTTT. Protein product: CASSVEGMFSEKLFF.